This TCR beta chain originates from a study of naive and memory T cell subsets. Study results and limitations: Naive and memory repertoire findings lacked a ground truth for validation. Between naive and memory subsets, TCR abundance power law exponents differed.

A word on this clonotype: Its antigen is not known.

Four subsets defined by CD45RA and CD27 were sorted after CD3, CD4, CD8 and live/dead staining. CDR1 is SGHRS, CDR2 YFSETQ, per germline. The CDR3 sequence is 19 residues long. Deletions cut 4 bases from V and 1 base from J, with 23 bases between. The beta constant-region primer was an equimolar mix of two oligonucleotides covering TRBC1 and TRBC2. Ligated cDNA was amplified by four rounds of PCR with nested alpha and beta constant-region primers and SP2. Ligation attached a single-stranded oligonucleotide with a 12-nucleotide UMI and the SP2 primer to the cDNA 3' end. TCRdb itself ran the UMI-ligation and nested PCR reads through MiXCR, one entry per CDR3 protein. Among 100,000 to 150,000 distinct CDR3 sequences listed, around 35% were seen once.

Sequenced material: central memory CD4+ T cells from blood. The chain uses TRBV5-1 and TRBJ2-2, with TRBD2 as a possible D gene (5 bases). This TCR came from a human donor in good health. This CDR3 is CASSPLVGVRTGNTGELFF. The CDR3 nucleotides read TGCGCCAGCAGCCCTCTAGTCGGGGTGAGAACGGGGAACACCGGGGAGCTGTTTTTT.